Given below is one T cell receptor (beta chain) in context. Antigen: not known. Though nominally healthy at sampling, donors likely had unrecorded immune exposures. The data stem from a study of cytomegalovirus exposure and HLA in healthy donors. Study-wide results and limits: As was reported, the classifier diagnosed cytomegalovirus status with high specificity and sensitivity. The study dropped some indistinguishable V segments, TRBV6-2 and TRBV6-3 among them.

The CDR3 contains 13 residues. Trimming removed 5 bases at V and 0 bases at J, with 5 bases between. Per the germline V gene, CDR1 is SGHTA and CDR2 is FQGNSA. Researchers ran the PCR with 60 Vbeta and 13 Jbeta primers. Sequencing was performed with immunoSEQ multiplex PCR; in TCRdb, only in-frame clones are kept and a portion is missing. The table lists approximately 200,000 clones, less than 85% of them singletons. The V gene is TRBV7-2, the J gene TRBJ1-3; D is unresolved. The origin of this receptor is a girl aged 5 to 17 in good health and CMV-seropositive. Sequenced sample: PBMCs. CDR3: CASSTDSGNTIYF. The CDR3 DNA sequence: TGTGCCAGCAGCACAGACTCTGGAAACACCATATATTTT.